This entry describes one TCR beta chain. What it binds is not known. This sample was included in a study of shared clonotypes between healthy human individuals. Findings and caveats of the study: A few donors shared about 5% of their naive CD4 clonotypes. Sorted-subset sequencing, rarefaction showed, was incomplete despite large depth.

This CDR3 comprises 13 residues. Germline loops: CDR1 MDHEN, CDR2 SYDVKM. TCRdb keeps only in-frame clones here, not all; method: immunoSEQ multiplex PCR. The sample holds about 600,000 clones, approximately 97% seen once. The sample taken for sequencing was naive CD4+ T cells sorted from blood. The sample's subset: CD45RA+ positively selected. The genes are TRBV28 and TRBJ2-2; D is possibly TRBD1 (6 bases). This receptor was identified in a woman aged 30 to 39 in good health. The CDR3 sequence is CATGQPNTGELFF. The DNA of the CDR3 is TGTGCTACTGGACAGCCAAACACCGGGGAGCTGTTTTTT.